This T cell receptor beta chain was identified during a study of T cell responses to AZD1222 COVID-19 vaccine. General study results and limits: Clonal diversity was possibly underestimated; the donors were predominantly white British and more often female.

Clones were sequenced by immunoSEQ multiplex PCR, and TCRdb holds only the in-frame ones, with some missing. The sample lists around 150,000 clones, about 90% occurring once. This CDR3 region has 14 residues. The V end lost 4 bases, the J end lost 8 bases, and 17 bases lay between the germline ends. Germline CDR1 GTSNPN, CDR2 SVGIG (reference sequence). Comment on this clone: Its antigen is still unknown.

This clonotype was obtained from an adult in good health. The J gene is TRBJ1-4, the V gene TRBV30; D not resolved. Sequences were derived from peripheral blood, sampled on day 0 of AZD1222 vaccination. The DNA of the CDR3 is TGTGCCTGGAAGAATCCGGGGAGGAAGGAAAAACTGTTTTTT. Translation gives CAWKNPGRKEKLFF. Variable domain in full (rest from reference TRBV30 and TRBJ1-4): SQTIHQWPATLVQPVGSPLSLECTVEGTSNPNLYWYRQAAGRGLQLLFYSVGIGQISSEVPQNLSASRPQDRQFILSSKKLLLSDSGFYLCAWKNPGRKEKLFFGSGTQLSVL.